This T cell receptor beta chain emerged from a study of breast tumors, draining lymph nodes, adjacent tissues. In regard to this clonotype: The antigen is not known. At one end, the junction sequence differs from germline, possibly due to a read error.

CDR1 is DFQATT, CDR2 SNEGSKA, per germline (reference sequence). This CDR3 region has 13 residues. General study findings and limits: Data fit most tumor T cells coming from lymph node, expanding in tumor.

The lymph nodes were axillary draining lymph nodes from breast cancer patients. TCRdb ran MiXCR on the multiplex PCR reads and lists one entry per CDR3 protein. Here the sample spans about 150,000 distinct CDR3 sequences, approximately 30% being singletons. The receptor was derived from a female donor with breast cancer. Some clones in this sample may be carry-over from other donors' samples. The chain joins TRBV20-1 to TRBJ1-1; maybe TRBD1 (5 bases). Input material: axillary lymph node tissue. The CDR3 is CSASQGKNTEACF. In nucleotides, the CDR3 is TGCAGTGCTAGTCAGGGAAAGAACACTGAAGCTTGCTTT.